Following are 11 T cell receptor beta chains from one sample sequenced in a study of vaccination and CD4 T cells after COVID-19 (dated by TCRdb to 2021 to 2024). In light of the paper, this sample's treatment or condition label describes: approximately nine-day PBMC culture with coronavirus spike peptide pools or control peptides (ViraFEST assay). CD4+ T cells from unexposed donors were collected before the COVID-19 pandemic (2011-2018). The antigens for these receptors are not known. The library relied on PCR. Instrument used: Illumina iSeq 100. At the Johns Hopkins FTIC core, DNA from the cultured CD4+ T cells underwent TCR sequencing with the Oncomine TCR Beta short-read assay. TCRdb reanalyzed the raw reads on its own, using fastp at Q25 for trimming and MiXCR for clone calling, and kept in-frame beta chains. CDR3 protein sequences are deduplicated, and each keeps its most common genes and DNA. The sample data list thousands of distinct CDR3 sequences, and roughly two fifths of these were observed just once. Under 15% of the sample is taken by the ten largest.

The sequenced sample consisted of CD4+ T cells from blood, cultured in vitro. Receptors originate from a human donor in good health.

This clonotype was detected only once. The V gene is TRBV7-2, the J gene TRBJ2-3; 7 positions match TRBD2. Germline V gives CDR1 SGHTA, CDR2 FQGNSA. This CDR3 has 14 amino acids. V shed 5 bases, J shed 6 bases, and the junction held 8 bases outside the gene matches. CDR3 coding DNA: TGTGCCAGCAGCGCTTCCCCCGGGAGGGATACGCAGTATTTT. Its translation: CASSASPGRDTQYF.

The chain combines TRBV20-1 with TRBJ2-5, with D maybe TRBD2 (6 bases). CDR3 size: 14 residues. Germline loops: CDR1 DFQATT, CDR2 SNEGSKA (reference sequence). V was shortened by 2 bases and J by 2 bases, with 12 bases between the two germline ends. The CDR3, as DNA: TGCAGTGCTAGACCAGCGGGTTTGCAAGAGACCCAGTACTTC. It is translated as CSARPAGLQETQYF.

The J gene is TRBJ2-5, the V gene TRBV12-3 or TRBV12-4; TRBD2 is a possible D gene (5 bases). The ends were cut back, 8 bases at V and 4 bases at J, with 20 bases in the middle. This CDR3 is built from 15 residues. CDR3 sequence: CASGSGGSGGETQYF. CDR3 nucleotides: TGTGCCAGCGGCTCAGGCGGATCTGGAGGAGAGACCCAGTACTTC.

The chain is built from TRBV28 and TRBJ1-2; D gene uncertain. The CDR3 covers 15 residues. Germline values: CDR1 MDHEN, CDR2 SYDVKM. With 6 bases removed from V and 7 bases from J, the gap between germline ends came to 21 bases. CDR3 DNA sequence: TGTGCCAGCAGACCCGGTGGGATTACTGGAGGTGGCTACACCTTC. Its translation is CASRPGGITGGGYTF.

This clonotype was found a few times. This chain joins TRBV10-3 and TRBJ2-3, with 12 bases that match TRBD2. There are 16 residues in the CDR3. Germline V CDR1 and CDR2: ENHRY, SYGVKD. With 2 bases clipped from V and 4 bases from J, the junction kept 4 bases outside the gene matches. Here the CDR3 reads CAISELAGGPADTQYF. DNA for the CDR3: TGTGCCATCAGTGAGCTAGCGGGAGGGCCGGCAGATACGCAGTATTTT.

This clonotype was picked up a small number of times. V and J are TRBV19 and TRBJ2-5, with TRBD2 identical over 9 bases. CDR1 is LNHDA and CDR2 is SQIVND in the germline V gene (reference sequence). The CDR3 is 15 residues long. J lost 4 bases, V lost 8 bases, and 11 bases had no gene match. The CDR3 region has the DNA TGTGCCAGTGGGTCTAGCGGGATGAGGGTAGAGACCCAGTACTTC. Translation: CASGSSGMRVETQYF.

The gene calls are TRBV20-1 and TRBJ1-4; 9 bases agree with TRBD1. The CDR3 sequence is 16 residues long. Germline V gene data show CDR1 as DFQATT and CDR2 as SNEGSKA (reference sequence). Trimming took 3 bases from V and 5 from J; bases not matched to a gene: 10. The CDR3 loop is CSARQDRGLGNEKLFF. Here the CDR3 DNA reads TGCAGTGCTAGGCAGGACAGGGGATTGGGGAATGAAAAACTGTTTTTT.

This chain connects TRBV5-1 to TRBJ1-2, with D hard to call. This CDR3 has 18 amino acids. Trimming pared 4 bases from V and 0 bases from J, leaving 22 bases between. The V gene's germline CDR1 is SGHRS and CDR2 YFSETQ. The CDR3 bases are TGCGCCAGCAGCCCACAAATTACCCGGCTCATCCCTAACTATGGCTACACCTTC. This sequence encodes CASSPQITRLIPNYGYTF.

This chain joins TRBV7-9 and TRBJ1-6; D is possibly TRBD1 (5 bases). Trimming took off 5 bases at V and 7 bases at J, with 15 bases between the two ends. This CDR3 contains 15 residues. Germline lookup yields CDR1 SEHNR and CDR2 FQNEAQ (reference sequence). The CDR3 coding sequence is TGTGCCAGCAGCCCGGGGGGACTCTTAAATTCACCCCTCCACTTT. Translating it yields CASSPGGLLNSPLHF.

The chain combines TRBV24-1 with TRBJ2-3; 11 bases match TRBD2. Germline-derived CDR1 and CDR2 are KGHDR and SFDVKD. Trimming cost V 0 bases and J 5 bases; bases outside gene matches: 6. The CDR3 consists of 17 residues. CDR3 DNA sequence: TGTGCCACCAGTGATTTGAGGCTAGCGGGAGGCAGAGATACGCAGTATTTT. Amino acids: CATSDLRLAGGRDTQYF.

There are a few counts of this clonotype. The rearrangement uses TRBV20-1 and TRBJ2-5; possibly TRBD1 for D (5 bases). Per germline, CDR1 DFQATT and CDR2 SNEGSKA (reference sequence). The CDR3 contains 12 residues. Trimming took off 2 bases at V and 6 bases at J, with 10 bases between the two ends. In nucleotides, the CDR3 is TGCAGTGCTAGACTCAGGGCTCAGACCCAGTACTTC. Amino acids: CSARLRAQTQYF.